The source of this T cell receptor (beta chain) is a study of post-analysis software for immune sequencing data. Overall study: Disease courses included relapsing-remitting, secondary progressive and progressive-relapsing multiple sclerosis. General study results and limits: Strong co-clustering by F measure was seen for same-batch samples. Controls showed significantly higher normalized Chao1 diversity than did multiple sclerosis patients.

Unique molecular identifiers tagged the TCR beta cDNA libraries. TCRdb passed the PCR reads through MiXCR, listing each CDR3 protein once. The table lists roughly 620,000 distinct CDR3 sequences, around 40% of them singletons. Note on this clonotype: Its antigen remains unidentified.

The receptor's source is a girl aged 10-17 years with multiple sclerosis. Sequences were obtained from blood.

CDR3 sequence (DNA): TGCGCCAGCAGCCACGACAGGGAGTCCTACGAGCAGTACTTC. Translated, it gives CASSHDRESYEQYF. The chain combines TRBV5-1 with TRBJ2-7; 7 nucleotides line up with TRBD1. This CDR3 comprises 14 residues. The ends lost 4 bases at V and 1 base at J; junction bases unmatched: 5. Germline-derived CDR1 and CDR2 are SGHRS and YFSETQ.